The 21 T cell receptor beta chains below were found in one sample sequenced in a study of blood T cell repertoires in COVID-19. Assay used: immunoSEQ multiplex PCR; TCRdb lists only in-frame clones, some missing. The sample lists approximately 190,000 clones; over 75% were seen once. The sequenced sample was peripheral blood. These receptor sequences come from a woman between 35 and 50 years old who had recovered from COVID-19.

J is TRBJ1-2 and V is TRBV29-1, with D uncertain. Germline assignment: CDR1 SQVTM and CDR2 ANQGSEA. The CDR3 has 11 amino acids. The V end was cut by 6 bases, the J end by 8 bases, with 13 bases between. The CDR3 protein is CSVFTEEGYTF. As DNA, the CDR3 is TGCAGCGTGTTTACAGAAGAAGGCTACACCTTC.

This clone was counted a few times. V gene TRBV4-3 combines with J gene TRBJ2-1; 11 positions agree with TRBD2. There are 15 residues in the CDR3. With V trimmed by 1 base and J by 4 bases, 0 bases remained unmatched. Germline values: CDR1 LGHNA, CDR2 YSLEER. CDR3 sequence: CASSQGTSGYNEQFF. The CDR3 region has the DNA TGCGCCAGCAGCCAAGGGACTAGCGGGTACAATGAGCAGTTCTTC.

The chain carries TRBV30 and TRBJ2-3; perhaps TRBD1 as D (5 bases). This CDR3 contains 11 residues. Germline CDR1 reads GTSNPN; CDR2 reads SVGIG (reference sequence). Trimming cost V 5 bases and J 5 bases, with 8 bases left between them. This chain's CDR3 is CAWGQGDTQYF. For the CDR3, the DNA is TGTGCCTGGGGGCAGGGAGATACGCAGTATTTT. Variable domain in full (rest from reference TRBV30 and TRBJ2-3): SQTIHQWPATLVQPVGSPLSLECTVEGTSNPNLYWYRQAAGRGLQLLFYSVGIGQISSEVPQNLSASRPQDRQFILSSKKLLLSDSGFYLCAWGQGDTQYFGPGTRLTVL.

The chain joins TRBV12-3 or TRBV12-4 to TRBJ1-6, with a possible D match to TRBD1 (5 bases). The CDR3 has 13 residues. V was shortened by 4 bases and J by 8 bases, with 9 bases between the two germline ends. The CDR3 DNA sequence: TGTGCCAGCAGTTCCGGGGGATATTCACCCCTCCACTTT. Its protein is CASSSGGYSPLHF.

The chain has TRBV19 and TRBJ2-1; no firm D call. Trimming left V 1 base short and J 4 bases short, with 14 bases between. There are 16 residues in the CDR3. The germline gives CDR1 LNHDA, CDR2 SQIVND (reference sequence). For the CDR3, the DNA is TGTGCCAGTAGTATAGTCCCCGAGAGCTCGTACAATGAGCAGTTCTTC. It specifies CASSIVPESSYNEQFF.

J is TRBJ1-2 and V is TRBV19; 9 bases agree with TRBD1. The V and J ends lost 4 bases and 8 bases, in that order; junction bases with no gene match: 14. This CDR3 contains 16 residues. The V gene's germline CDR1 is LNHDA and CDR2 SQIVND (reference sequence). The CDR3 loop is CASSRAGVDRGSGYTF. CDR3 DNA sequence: TGTGCCAGTAGTAGGGCGGGAGTGGACAGGGGCAGCGGCTACACCTTC.

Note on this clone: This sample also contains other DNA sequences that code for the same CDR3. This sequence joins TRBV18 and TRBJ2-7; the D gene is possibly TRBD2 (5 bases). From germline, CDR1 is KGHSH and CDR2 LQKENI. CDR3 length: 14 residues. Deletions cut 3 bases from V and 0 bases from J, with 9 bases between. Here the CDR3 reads CASSPGLLSYEQYF. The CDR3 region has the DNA TGTGCCAGCTCACCCGGACTGCTCTCCTACGAGCAGTACTTC.

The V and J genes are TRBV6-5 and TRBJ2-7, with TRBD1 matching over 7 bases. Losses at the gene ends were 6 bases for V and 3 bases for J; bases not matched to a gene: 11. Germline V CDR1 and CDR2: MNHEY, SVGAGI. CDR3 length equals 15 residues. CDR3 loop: CASRTRQGLHYEQYF. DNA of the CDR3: TGTGCCAGCAGAACTAGACAGGGCCTTCACTACGAGCAGTACTTC.

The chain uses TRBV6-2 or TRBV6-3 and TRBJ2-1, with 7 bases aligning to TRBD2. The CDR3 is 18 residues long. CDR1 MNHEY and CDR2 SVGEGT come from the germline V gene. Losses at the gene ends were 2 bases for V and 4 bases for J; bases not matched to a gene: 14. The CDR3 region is CASSYAHGAGVYYNEQFF. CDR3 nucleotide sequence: TGTGCCAGCAGTTACGCCCATGGGGCGGGAGTTTATTACAATGAGCAGTTCTTC.

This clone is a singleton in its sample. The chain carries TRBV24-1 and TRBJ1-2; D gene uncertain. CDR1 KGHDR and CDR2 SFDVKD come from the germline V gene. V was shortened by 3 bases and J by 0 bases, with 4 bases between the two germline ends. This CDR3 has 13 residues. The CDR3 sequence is CATSDTANYGYTF. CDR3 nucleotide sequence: TGTGCCACCAGTGATACAGCTAACTATGGCTACACCTTC.

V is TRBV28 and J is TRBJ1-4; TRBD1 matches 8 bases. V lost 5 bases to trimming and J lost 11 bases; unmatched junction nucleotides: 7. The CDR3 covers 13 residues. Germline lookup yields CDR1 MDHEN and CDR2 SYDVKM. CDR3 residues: CASSPGQGGKLFF. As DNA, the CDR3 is TGTGCCAGCAGTCCCGGACAGGGCGGGAAACTGTTTTTT.

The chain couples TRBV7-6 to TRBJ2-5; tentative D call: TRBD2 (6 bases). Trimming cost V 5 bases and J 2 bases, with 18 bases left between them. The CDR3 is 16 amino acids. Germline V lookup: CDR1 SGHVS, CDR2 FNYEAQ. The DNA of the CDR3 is TGTGCCAGCAGCCTCCGGGGGATGGGTTGGCAAGAGACCCAGTACTTC. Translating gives CASSLRGMGWQETQYF. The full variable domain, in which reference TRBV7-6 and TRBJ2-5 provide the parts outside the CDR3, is GAGVSQSPRYKVTKRGQDVALRCDPISGHVSLYWYRQALGQGPEFLTYFNYEAQQDKSGLPNDRFSAERPEGSISTLTIQRTEQRDSAMYRCASSLRGMGWQETQYFGPGTRLLVL.

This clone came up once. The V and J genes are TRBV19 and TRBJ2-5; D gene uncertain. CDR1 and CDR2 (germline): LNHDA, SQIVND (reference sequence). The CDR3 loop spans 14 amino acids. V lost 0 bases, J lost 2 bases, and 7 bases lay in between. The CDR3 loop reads CASSIDLGQETQYF. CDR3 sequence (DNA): TGTGCCAGTAGTATAGATCTAGGACAAGAGACCCAGTACTTC. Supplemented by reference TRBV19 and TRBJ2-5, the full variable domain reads DGGITQSPKYLFRKEGQNVTLSCEQNLNHDAMYWYRQDPGQGLRLIYYSQIVNDFQKGDIAEGYSVSREKKESFPLTVTSAQKNPTAFYLCASSIDLGQETQYFGPGTRLLVL.

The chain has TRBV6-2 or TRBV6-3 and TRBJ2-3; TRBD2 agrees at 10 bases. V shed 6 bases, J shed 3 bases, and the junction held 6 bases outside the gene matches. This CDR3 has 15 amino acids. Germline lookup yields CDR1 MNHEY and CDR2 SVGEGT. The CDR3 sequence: CASRPSGSITDTQYF. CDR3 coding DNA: TGTGCCAGCAGACCTAGCGGGAGTATAACAGATACGCAGTATTTT.

The CDR3 loop reads CASRAGTKNTGELFF. The CDR3, as DNA: TGTGCCAGCAGAGCCGGGACTAAAAACACCGGGGAGCTGTTTTTT. V usage is TRBV2 and J usage is TRBJ2-2, with 7 nucleotides matching TRBD2. CDR1 and CDR2 (germline): SNHLY, FYNNEI. The J segment lost 2 bases and the V segment lost 6 bases, leaving 6 bases of the junction unmatched. The CDR3 consists of 15 residues.

CDR3 nucleotides: TGTGCCAGCAGCTCCTGGACAGGAGCCAACTATGGCTACACCTTC. This translates into CASSSWTGANYGYTF. The V and J genes are TRBV7-9 and TRBJ1-2; TRBD1 matches 7 bases. J gave up 2 bases and V 4 bases, and 7 bases lay outside the gene matches. The CDR3 runs to 15 residues. The germline CDR1 and CDR2 sequences are SEHNR and FQNEAQ (reference sequence).

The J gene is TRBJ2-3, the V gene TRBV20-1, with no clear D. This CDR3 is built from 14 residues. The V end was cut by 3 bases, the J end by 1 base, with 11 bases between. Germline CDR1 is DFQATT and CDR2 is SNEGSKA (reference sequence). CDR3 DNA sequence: TGCAGTGCTAGTCGGTCCGGTGGCACAGATACGCAGTATTTT. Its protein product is CSASRSGGTDTQYF.

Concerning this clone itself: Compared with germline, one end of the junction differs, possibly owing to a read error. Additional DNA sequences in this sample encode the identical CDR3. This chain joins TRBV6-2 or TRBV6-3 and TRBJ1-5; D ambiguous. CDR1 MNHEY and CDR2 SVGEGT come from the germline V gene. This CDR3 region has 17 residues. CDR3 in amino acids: CASSYSLTQRVNQPQHF. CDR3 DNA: TGTGCCAGTAGTTACTCCCTGACCCAGCGAGTCAATCAGCCCCAGCATTTT.

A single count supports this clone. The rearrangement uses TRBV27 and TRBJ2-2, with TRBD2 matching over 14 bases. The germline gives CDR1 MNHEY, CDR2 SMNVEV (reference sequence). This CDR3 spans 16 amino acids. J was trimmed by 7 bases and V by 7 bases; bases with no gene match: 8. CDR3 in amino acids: CASTRLAGGPDGELFF. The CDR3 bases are TGTGCCAGCACCCGACTAGCGGGAGGGCCGGACGGGGAGCTGTTTTTT.

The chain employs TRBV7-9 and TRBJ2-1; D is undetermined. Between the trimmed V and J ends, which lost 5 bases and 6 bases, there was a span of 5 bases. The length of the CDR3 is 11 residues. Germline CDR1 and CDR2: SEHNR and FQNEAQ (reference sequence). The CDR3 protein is CASSVSNEQFF. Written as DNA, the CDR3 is TGTGCCAGCAGCGTTAGCAATGAGCAGTTCTTC. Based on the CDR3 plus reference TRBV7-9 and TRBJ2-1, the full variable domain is DTGVSQNPRHKITKRGQNVTFRCDPISEHNRLYWYRQTLGQGPEFLTYFQNEAQLEKSRLLSDRFSAERPKGSFSTLEIQRTEQGDSAMYLCASSVSNEQFFGPGTRLTVL.

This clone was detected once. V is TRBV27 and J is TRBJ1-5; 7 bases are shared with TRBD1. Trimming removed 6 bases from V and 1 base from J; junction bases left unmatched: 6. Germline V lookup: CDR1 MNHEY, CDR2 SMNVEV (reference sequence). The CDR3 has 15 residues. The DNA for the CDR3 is TGTGCCAGCAGACCCTTACAGGGGAGCAATCAGCCCCAGCATTTT. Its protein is CASRPLQGSNQPQHF.